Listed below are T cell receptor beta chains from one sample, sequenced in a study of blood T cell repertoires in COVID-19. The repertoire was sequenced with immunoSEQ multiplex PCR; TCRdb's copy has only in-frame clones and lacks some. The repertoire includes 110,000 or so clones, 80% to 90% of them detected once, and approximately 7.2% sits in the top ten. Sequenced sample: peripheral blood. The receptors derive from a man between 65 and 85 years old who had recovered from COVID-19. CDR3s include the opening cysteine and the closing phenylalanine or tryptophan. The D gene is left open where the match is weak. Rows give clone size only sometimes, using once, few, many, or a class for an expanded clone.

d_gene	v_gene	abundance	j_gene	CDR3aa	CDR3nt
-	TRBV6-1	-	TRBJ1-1	CASSEIVQRNTEAFF	TGTGCCAGCAGTGAAATTGTACAGAGGAACACTGAAGCTTTCTTT
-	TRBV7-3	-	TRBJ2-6	CASSLVGVPGANVLTF	TGTGCCAGCAGCTTAGTCGGTGTCCCTGGGGCCAACGTCCTGACTTTC
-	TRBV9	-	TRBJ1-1	CASSIGTGLSNTEAFF	TGTGCCAGCAGCATAGGCACAGGGTTATCGAACACTGAAGCTTTCTTT
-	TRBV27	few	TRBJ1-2	CASAEGGGYGYTF	TGTGCCAGCGCCGAAGGGGGGGGCTATGGCTACACCTTC
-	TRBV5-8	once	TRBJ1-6	CASSHRGGDYNSPLHF	TGTGCCAGCAGCCACCGGGGAGGGGACTATAATTCACCCCTCCACTTT
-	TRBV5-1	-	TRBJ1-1	CASSLYGGVNTEAFF	TGCGCCAGCAGCTTGTATGGGGGCGTGAACACTGAAGCTTTCTTT
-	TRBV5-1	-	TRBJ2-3	CASSLEQRTDTQYF	TGCGCCAGCAGCTTGGAACAACGCACAGATACGCAGTATTTT
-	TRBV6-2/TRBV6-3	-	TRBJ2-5	CASSYRWGEETQYF	TGTGCCAGCAGTTACCGGTGGGGGGAAGAGACCCAGTACTTC
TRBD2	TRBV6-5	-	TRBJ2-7	CASRVTGTSYAEQYF	TGTGCCAGCAGGGTTACAGGGACTAGTTACGCGGAGCAGTACTTC
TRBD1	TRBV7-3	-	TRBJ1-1	CASSTDRETEAFF	TGTGCCAGCAGCACCGACAGGGAAACTGAAGCTTTCTTT